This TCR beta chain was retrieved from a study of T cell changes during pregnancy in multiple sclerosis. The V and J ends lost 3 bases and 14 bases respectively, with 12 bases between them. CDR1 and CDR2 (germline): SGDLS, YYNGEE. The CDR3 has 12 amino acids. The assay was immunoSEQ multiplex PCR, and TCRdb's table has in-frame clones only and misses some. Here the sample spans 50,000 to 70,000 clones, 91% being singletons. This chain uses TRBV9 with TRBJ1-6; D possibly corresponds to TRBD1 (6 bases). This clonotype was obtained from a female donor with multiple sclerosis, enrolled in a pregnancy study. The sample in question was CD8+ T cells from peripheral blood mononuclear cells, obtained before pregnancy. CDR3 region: CASSDRRGTLHF. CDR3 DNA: TGTGCCAGCAGCGACCGAAGGGGGACCCTCCACTTT.